A single sample gave rise to the 13 T cell receptor beta chains below, sequenced in a study of OX40 agonist ivuxolimab in advanced cancers. Clones were read by immunoSEQ multiplex PCR, and TCRdb kept only the in-frame ones, dropping some. The table shows 50,000 to 65,000 clones, with 80% to 85% occurring only once. The material was CD4+ or CD8+ T cells sorted from blood, obtained in a trial of the OX40 agonist ivuxolimab. These receptor sequences come from an adult with an advanced solid tumor such as melanoma, head and neck, liver or kidney cancer.

J is TRBJ1-2 and V is TRBV28, with D hard to call. V shed 5 bases and J shed 2 bases, with 12 bases lying between them. Germline lookup yields CDR1 MDHEN and CDR2 SYDVKM. This CDR3 has 14 amino acids. The CDR3 bases are TGTGCCAGCAGTAATTCGGGCCCCAACTATGGCTACACCTTC. Translated, it gives CASSNSGPNYGYTF.

The CDR3 loop reads CASSPQIAGGSTDTQYF. For the CDR3, the DNA is TGTGCCAGCTCACCCCAAATAGCGGGGGGGAGCACAGATACGCAGTATTTT. The chain links TRBV18 to TRBJ2-3, with 11 bases lining up with TRBD2. The CDR3 contains 17 residues. Looked up from germline, CDR1 is KGHSH and CDR2 is LQKENI. V gave up 3 bases and J gave up 0 bases; unmatched junction bases: 5.

The V gene is TRBV9, the J gene TRBJ2-3, with TRBD2 identical over 8 bases. This CDR3 spans 15 amino acids. J was trimmed by 2 bases and V by 4 bases; bases with no gene match: 6. In germline, CDR1 is SGDLS, CDR2 YYNGEE. CDR3 coding DNA: TGTGCCAGCAGCTTCACGGGGGGGCCCACAGATACGCAGTATTTT. Protein product: CASSFTGGPTDTQYF.

This clone was seen a handful of times. This chain uses TRBV28 with TRBJ2-3; D remains unclear. The V end was cut by 5 bases, the J end by 0 bases, with 27 bases between. Germline CDR1 MDHEN, CDR2 SYDVKM. CDR3 length: 20 amino acids. The CDR3 loop is CASSTPNLAPNGTSTDTQYF. The CDR3 DNA sequence: TGTGCCAGCAGTACACCCAACTTAGCACCAAACGGTACTAGCACAGATACGCAGTATTTT. Drawing the rest from reference TRBV28 and TRBJ2-3, the complete variable domain is DVKVTQSSRYLVKRTGEKVFLECVQDMDHENMFWYRQDPGLGLRLIYFSYDVKMKEKGDIPEGYSVSREKKERFSLILESASTNQTSMYLCASSTPNLAPNGTSTDTQYFGPGTRLTVL.

For the CDR3, the DNA is TGTGCTAGTGCCCAGTCCGGGACCGAAAACATTCAGTACTTC. It encodes CASAQSGTENIQYF. The chain joins TRBV12-5 to TRBJ2-4, with D perhaps given as TRBD1 or TRBD2 (5 bases each). CDR3 length equals 14 residues. Germline-derived CDR1 and CDR2 are LGHNT and FRNRAP. V was cut by 7 bases and J by 5 bases, with 15 bases left in between.

V is TRBV9 and J is TRBJ2-3, with D unresolved. V was trimmed by 0 bases and J by 4 bases, leaving 9 bases between them. The CDR3 spans 14 residues. The V gene's germline CDR1 is SGDLS and CDR2 YYNGEE. In nucleotides, the CDR3 is TGTGCCAGCAGCGTAGGGGTAGCATCAGATACGCAGTATTTT. Its translation: CASSVGVASDTQYF.

The genes are TRBV30 and TRBJ1-6, with 7 bases lining up with TRBD1. V lost 8 bases to trimming and J lost 6 bases; unmatched junction nucleotides: 7. From germline, CDR1 is GTSNPN and CDR2 SVGIG (reference sequence). The CDR3 has 13 residues. The CDR3 sequence is CAVPTGINSPLHF. Here the CDR3 DNA reads TGTGCCGTACCGACAGGGATTAATTCACCCCTCCACTTT.

V gene TRBV5-1 combines with J gene TRBJ1-2; D might be TRBD1 (5 bases). The ends were cut back, 2 bases at V and 2 bases at J, with 7 bases in the middle. The germline gives CDR1 SGHRS, CDR2 YFSETQ. The CDR3 is made up of 13 amino acids. In DNA form, the CDR3 reads TGCGCCAGCAGCTTATGGGACAACTATGGCTACACCTTC. Encoded protein: CASSLWDNYGYTF.

This chain connects TRBV28 to TRBJ2-5, with D perhaps matching TRBD1 (6 bases). V lost 1 base and J lost 3, with 24 bases in between. CDR3 size: 19 residues. Germline loops: CDR1 MDHEN, CDR2 SYDVKM. CDR3 nucleotide sequence: TGTGCCAGCAGTTTATTTACGTTAAACCGGGACATTAGCGAAGAGACCCAGTACTTC. Encoded protein: CASSLFTLNRDISEETQYF.

The chain is built from TRBV19 and TRBJ2-3; tentative D call: TRBD1 (6 bases). Germline CDR1 and CDR2: LNHDA and SQIVND (reference sequence). This CDR3 is 14 amino acids long. The ends were cut back, 6 bases at V and 6 bases at J, with 16 bases in the middle. The CDR3 coding sequence is TGTGCCAGTAGAGCTTGGCAGGGGACGGATACGCAGTATTTT. Protein sequence: CASRAWQGTDTQYF.

The chain carries TRBV14 and TRBJ2-3, with D maybe TRBD2 (6 bases). The germline V gene has CDR1 SGHDN and CDR2 FVKESK. With 0 bases removed from V and 0 bases from J, the gap between germline ends came to 13 bases. The CDR3 has 17 residues. DNA for the CDR3: TGTGCCAGCAGCCAAGATGCGGCAGGGACTAGCACAGATACGCAGTATTTT. Translating it yields CASSQDAAGTSTDTQYF. Complete variable domain (other parts from reference TRBV14 and TRBJ2-3): EAGVTQFPSHSVIEKGQTVTLRCDPISGHDNLYWYRRVMGKEIKFLLHFVKESKQDESGMPNNRFLAERTGGTYSTLKVQPAELEDSGVYFCASSQDAAGTSTDTQYFGPGTRLTVL.

The chain carries TRBV6-5 and TRBJ2-1; 9 nucleotides line up with TRBD2. CDR3 length equals 14 residues. J gave up 7 bases and V 4 bases, and 5 bases lay outside the gene matches. From germline, CDR1 is MNHEY and CDR2 SVGAGI. CDR3 protein: CASSLAGDRNEQFF. CDR3 sequence (DNA): TGTGCCAGCAGTTTAGCGGGAGATAGGAATGAGCAGTTCTTC.

The rearrangement uses TRBV30 and TRBJ2-5; D not resolved. This CDR3 is built from 14 residues. Trimming left V 1 base short and J 5 bases short, with 14 bases between. Germline CDR1 GTSNPN, CDR2 SVGIG (reference sequence). CDR3 amino acids: CAWSDTKESETQYF. The DNA of the CDR3 is TGTGCCTGGAGTGATACTAAGGAGAGCGAGACCCAGTACTTC.